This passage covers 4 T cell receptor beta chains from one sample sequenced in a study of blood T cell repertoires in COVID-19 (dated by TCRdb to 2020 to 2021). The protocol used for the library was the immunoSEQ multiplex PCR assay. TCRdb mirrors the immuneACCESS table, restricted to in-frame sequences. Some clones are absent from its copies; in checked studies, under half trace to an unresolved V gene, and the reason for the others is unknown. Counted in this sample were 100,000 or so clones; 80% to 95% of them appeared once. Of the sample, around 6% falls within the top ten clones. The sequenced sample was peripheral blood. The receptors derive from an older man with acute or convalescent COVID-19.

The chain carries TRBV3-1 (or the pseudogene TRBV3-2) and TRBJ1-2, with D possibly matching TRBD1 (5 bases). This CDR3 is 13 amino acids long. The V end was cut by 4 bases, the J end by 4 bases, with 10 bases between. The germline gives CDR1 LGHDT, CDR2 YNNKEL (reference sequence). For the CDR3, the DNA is TGTGCCAGCAGCCTCATCGACAGCTATGGCTACACCTTC. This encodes CASSLIDSYGYTF.

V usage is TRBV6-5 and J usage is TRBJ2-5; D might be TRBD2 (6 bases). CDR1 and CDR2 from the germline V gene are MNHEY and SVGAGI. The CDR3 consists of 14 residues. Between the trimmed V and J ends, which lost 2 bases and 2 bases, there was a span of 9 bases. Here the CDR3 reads CASSYGGSQETQYF. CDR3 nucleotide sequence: TGTGCCAGCAGTTACGGAGGGTCTCAAGAGACCCAGTACTTC.

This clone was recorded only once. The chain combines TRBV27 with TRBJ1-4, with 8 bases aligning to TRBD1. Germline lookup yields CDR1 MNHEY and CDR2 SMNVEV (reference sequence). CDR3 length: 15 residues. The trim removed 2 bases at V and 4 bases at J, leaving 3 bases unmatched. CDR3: CASSLGQGFNEKLFF. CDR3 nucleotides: TGTGCCAGCAGTTTAGGACAGGGATTTAATGAAAAACTGTTTTTT.

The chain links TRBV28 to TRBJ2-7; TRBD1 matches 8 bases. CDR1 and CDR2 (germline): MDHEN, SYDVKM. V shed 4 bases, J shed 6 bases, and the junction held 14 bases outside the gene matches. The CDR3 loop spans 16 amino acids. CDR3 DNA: TGTGCCAGCAGTTCCCCGACCGGACAGGGAAAGGGCGAGCAGTACTTC. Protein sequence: CASSSPTGQGKGEQYF.